This T cell receptor beta chain stems from a study of beta chain features in type 1 diabetes. Turning to the study itself: All samples together contributed 90 million to 130 million sorted cells for examination. Findings and caveats of the study: Significant though moderate, a shortening of TCRB CDR3s appeared in all four CD4+ subsets of Type 1 diabetes patients. With patients and controls alike, PCR might favor shorter templates to an equal degree. The study found fewer insertions and more deletions at VDJ junctions in type 1 diabetes patients.

Trimming removed 4 bases from V and 2 bases from J, with 14 bases in between. Germline V gives CDR1 KGHSH, CDR2 LQKENI. This CDR3 contains 15 residues. This clone was observed a few times. No antigen is known for it. As every portion of the isolated RNA was reverse transcribed, the sequencing read expressed TCRB transcripts. Each sample of naive, central memory or regulatory T cells had, on average, about 3.5 million reads. The repertoire was sequenced with immunoSEQ multiplex PCR; TCRdb's copy has only in-frame clones and lacks some. The table records over 25,000 clones, roughly 56% of them present only once.

The material sequenced was Tregs from blood. The clonotype was recovered from a woman in her late teens or twenties with type 1 diabetes. The rearrangement uses TRBV18 and TRBJ2-5, with D possibly TRBD1 on 6 matching bases. CDR3 sequence reads: CASSLGRGAQETQYF. CDR3 DNA: TGTGCCAGCTCACTCGGCAGGGGTGCACAAGAGACCCAGTACTTC.